This T cell receptor beta chain was profiled in a study of tumor-infiltrating lymphocytes in primary liver carcinoma. Germline CDR1 is SGHAT and CDR2 is FQNNGV. CDR3 length equals 16 residues. With V trimmed by 5 bases and J by 8 bases, 10 bases remained unmatched. With a constant-region primer, TCR beta cDNA was made from approximately 520 ng of total RNA. Researchers made the TCR beta libraries by running three nested multiplex PCR rounds with slightly modified ARM-PCR. TRBV1-TRBV30 forward and Cbeta reverse primers drove the first two approximately 11-cycle rounds. TCRdb independently ran MiXCR on the multiplex PCR reads; one entry per CDR3 protein. This sample has a few hundred thousand distinct CDR3 sequences, with about three fifths found just once. Germline DNA was also extracted, with blood RNA taken from unsorted whole blood. As for this clonotype: Just one base apart from a much larger clone, this may be a read error.

The receptor was derived from a woman between 25 and 40 years old with primary liver carcinoma and hepatitis B virus infection. Material for sequencing was peripheral blood. The chain couples TRBV11-2 to TRBJ2-1, with 12 bases aligning to TRBD2. CDR3 bases: TGTGCCAGCAGCAGGACCGCTAGCGGGAGGGTGCATGAGCAGTTCTTC. Protein: CASSRTASGRVHEQFF.